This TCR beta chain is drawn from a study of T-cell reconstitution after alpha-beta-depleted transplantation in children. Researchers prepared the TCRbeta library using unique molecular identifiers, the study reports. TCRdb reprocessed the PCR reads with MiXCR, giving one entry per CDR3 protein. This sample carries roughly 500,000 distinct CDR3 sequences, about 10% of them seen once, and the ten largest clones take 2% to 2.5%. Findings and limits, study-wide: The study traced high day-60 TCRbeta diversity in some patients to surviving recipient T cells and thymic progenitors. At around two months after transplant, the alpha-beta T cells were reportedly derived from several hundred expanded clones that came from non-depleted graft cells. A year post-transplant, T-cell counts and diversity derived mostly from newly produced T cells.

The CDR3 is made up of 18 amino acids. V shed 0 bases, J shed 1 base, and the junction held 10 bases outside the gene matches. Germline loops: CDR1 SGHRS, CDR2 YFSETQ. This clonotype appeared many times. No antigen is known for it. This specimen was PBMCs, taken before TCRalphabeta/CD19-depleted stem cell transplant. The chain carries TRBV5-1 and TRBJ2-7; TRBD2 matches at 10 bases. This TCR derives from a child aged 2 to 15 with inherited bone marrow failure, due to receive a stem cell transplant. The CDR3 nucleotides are TGCGCCAGCAGCTTGGCTTCTAGCGGGAGCGTTCTGTCCTACGAGCAGTACTTC. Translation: CASSLASSGSVLSYEQYF.